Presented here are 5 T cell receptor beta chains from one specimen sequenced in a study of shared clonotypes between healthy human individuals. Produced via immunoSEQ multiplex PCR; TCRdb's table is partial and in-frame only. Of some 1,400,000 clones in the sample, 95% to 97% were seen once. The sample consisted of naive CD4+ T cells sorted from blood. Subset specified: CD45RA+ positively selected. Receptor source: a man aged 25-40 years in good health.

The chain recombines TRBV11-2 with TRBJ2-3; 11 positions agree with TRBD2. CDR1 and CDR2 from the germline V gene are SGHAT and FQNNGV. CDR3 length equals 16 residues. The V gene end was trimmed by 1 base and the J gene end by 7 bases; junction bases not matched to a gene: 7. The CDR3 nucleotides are TGTGCCAGCAGCTTAGTAACTAGCGGGAGTTTTAATACGCAGTATTTT. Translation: CASSLVTSGSFNTQYF. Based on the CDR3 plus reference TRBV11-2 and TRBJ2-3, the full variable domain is EAGVAQSPRYKIIEKRQSVAFWCNPISGHATLYWYQQILGQGPKLLIQFQNNGVVDDSQLPKDRFSAERLKGVDSTLKIQPAKLEDSAVYLCASSLVTSGSFNTQYFGPGTRLTVL.

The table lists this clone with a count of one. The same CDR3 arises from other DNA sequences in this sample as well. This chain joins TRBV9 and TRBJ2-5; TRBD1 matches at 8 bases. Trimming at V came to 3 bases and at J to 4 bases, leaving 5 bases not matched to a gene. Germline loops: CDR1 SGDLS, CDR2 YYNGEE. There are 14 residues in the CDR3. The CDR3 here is CASSATGGRETQYF. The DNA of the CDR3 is TGTGCCAGCAGCGCAACAGGGGGACGAGAGACCCAGTACTTC.

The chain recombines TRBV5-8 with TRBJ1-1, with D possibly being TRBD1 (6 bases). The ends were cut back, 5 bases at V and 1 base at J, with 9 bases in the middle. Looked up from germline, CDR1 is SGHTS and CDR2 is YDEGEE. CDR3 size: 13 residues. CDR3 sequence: CASRWGQNTEAFF. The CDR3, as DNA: TGTGCCAGCAGATGGGGGCAGAACACTGAAGCTTTCTTT. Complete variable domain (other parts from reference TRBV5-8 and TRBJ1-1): EAGVTQSPTHLIKTRGQQATLRCSPISGHTSVYWYQQALGLGLQFLLWYDEGEERNRGNFPPRFSGRQFPNYSSELNVNALELEDSALYLCASRWGQNTEAFFGQGTRLTVV.

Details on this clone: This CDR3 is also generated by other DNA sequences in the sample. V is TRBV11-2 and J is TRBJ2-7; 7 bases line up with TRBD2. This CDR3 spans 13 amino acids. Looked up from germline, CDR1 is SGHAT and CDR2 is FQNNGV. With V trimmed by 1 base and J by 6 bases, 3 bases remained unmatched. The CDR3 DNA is TGTGCCAGCAGCTTAGCGGGAGGTGGCGAGCAGTACTTC. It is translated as CASSLAGGGEQYF.

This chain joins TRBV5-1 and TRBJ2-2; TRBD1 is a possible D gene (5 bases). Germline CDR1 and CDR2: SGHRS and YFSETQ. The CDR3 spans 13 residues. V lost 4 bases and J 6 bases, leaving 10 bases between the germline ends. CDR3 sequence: CASSPSGSGELFF. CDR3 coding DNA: TGCGCCAGCAGCCCGTCAGGGTCCGGGGAGCTGTTTTTT. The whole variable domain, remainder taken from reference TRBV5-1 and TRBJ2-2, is KAGVTQTPRYLIKTRGQQVTLSCSPISGHRSVSWYQQTPGQGLQFLFEYFSETQRNKGNFPGRFSGRQFSNSRSEMNVSTLELGDSALYLCASSPSGSGELFFGEGSRLTVL.